This T cell receptor beta chain was recorded in a study of identifying expanded T cells in peripheral blood. Profiled with immunoSEQ multiplex PCR; TCRdb holds only in-frame clones, not every one. This table has 95,000 to 100,000 clones, roughly 87% appearing once. Trimming pared 4 bases from V and 6 bases from J, leaving 13 bases between. The CDR3 is 13 amino acids. Germline CDR1 SQVTM, CDR2 ANQGSEA. The sample taken for sequencing was blood. The origin of this receptor is a person between 18 and 75 years old in good health. The chain recombines TRBV29-1 with TRBJ2-1; TRBD1 is a possible D gene (5 bases). The DNA for the CDR3 is TGCAGCGTTGGTGAATGGCAGGGCAATGAGCAGTTCTTC. Encoded protein: CSVGEWQGNEQFF.